A selection of T cell receptor beta chains follows, all from one sample in a study of T cells in localized non-small cell lung cancer. Clones were read by immunoSEQ multiplex PCR, and TCRdb kept only the in-frame ones, dropping some. The profile shows 1,300 to 1,500 clones, roughly 22% of them singletons. The sequenced sample was lung tumor tissue, obtained before any cancer treatment. The receptor source for this set is a female donor at least 60 years old with stage II squamous cell lung carcinoma. The CDR3 runs from the conserved cysteine through the conserved F or W. Each record gives: J gene, CDR3 length, clone size, V gene, D gene, CDR3 DNA, CDR3 protein. A D gene is named only where the DNA matches it firmly. Not every row has a clone size; where given, it reads once, few, many or a size class.

j_call: TRBJ1-2
cdr3_length: 13
clone_size: NA
v_call: TRBV9
d_call: NA
cdr3_nt: TGTGCCAGCAGCTTTGGCCCGGCGGGCGGCTACACCTTC
cdr3_aa: CASSFGPAGGYTF

j_call: TRBJ2-2
cdr3_length: 12
clone_size: few
v_call: TRBV19
d_call: NA
cdr3_nt: TGTGCCAGCGAGGGGGTGACCGGGGAGCTGTTTTTT
cdr3_aa: CASEGVTGELFF

j_call: TRBJ2-1
cdr3_length: 14
clone_size: NA
v_call: TRBV5-1
d_call: TRBD2
cdr3_nt: TGCGCCAGCAGTGGGGGGGTCTCCTACAATGAGCAGTTCTTC
cdr3_aa: CASSGGVSYNEQFF

j_call: TRBJ1-2
cdr3_length: 16
clone_size: NA
v_call: TRBV9
d_call: TRBD1
cdr3_nt: TGTGCCAGCAGCGTAGGAGGGACAGGGAAGAACTATGGCTACACCTTC
cdr3_aa: CASSVGGTGKNYGYTF

j_call: TRBJ2-2
cdr3_length: 14
clone_size: large
v_call: TRBV9
d_call: NA
cdr3_nt: TGTGCCAGCAGCGTGGGGGCGAGCACCGGGGAGCTGTTTTTT
cdr3_aa: CASSVGASTGELFF

j_call: TRBJ1-2
cdr3_length: 15
clone_size: NA
v_call: TRBV5-1
d_call: NA
cdr3_nt: TGCGCCAGCAGCTTGGTCCGGGGGCAGTCCTATGGCTACACCTTC
cdr3_aa: CASSLVRGQSYGYTF

j_call: TRBJ2-3
cdr3_length: 14
clone_size: NA
v_call: TRBV30
d_call: TRBD2
cdr3_nt: TGTGCCTGGTGGGTAGCGGGAGTAACAGATACGCAGTATTTT
cdr3_aa: CAWWVAGVTDTQYF

j_call: TRBJ1-5
cdr3_length: 15
clone_size: NA
v_call: TRBV19
d_call: NA
cdr3_nt: TGTGCCAGTAGTATAGGTTCGGTGACGGATCAGCCCCAGCATTTT
cdr3_aa: CASSIGSVTDQPQHF

j_call: TRBJ2-5
cdr3_length: 15
clone_size: large
v_call: TRBV9
d_call: TRBD2
cdr3_nt: TGTGCCAGCAAGCTAGCGGGGGGTTTCCAAGAGACCCAGTACTTC
cdr3_aa: CASKLAGGFQETQYF

j_call: TRBJ1-1
cdr3_length: 17
clone_size: few
v_call: TRBV6-8
d_call: TRBD1
cdr3_nt: TGTGCCAGCAGTTTTTCCACCCCGGGACAGGGGAACACTGAAGCTTTCTTT
cdr3_aa: CASSFSTPGQGNTEAFF

j_call: TRBJ1-2
cdr3_length: 12
clone_size: few
v_call: TRBV30
d_call: NA
cdr3_nt: TGTGCCTGGAGTGCCTCTCGGTATGGCTACACCTTC
cdr3_aa: CAWSASRYGYTF

j_call: TRBJ1-3
cdr3_length: 15
clone_size: NA
v_call: TRBV19
d_call: NA
cdr3_nt: TGTGCCAGTTCGACGACTACAGGGCCCGGAAACACCATATATTTT
cdr3_aa: CASSTTTGPGNTIYF

j_call: TRBJ2-1
cdr3_length: 16
clone_size: medium-sized
v_call: TRBV6-1
d_call: TRBD1
cdr3_nt: TGTGCCAGCAGTGAAGAGTGGACAGGGGTTTACAATGAGCAGTTCTTC
cdr3_aa: CASSEEWTGVYNEQFF

j_call: TRBJ1-2
cdr3_length: 16
clone_size: NA
v_call: TRBV5-1
d_call: TRBD1
cdr3_nt: TGCGCCAGCAGCTCCCTCCCGGGACAGGGGGTTAATGGCTACACCTTC
cdr3_aa: CASSSLPGQGVNGYTF

j_call: TRBJ1-4
cdr3_length: 13
clone_size: NA
v_call: TRBV18
d_call: NA
cdr3_nt: TGTGCCAGCTCACTAGAACTGAATGAAAAACTGTTTTTT
cdr3_aa: CASSLELNEKLFF

j_call: TRBJ1-6
cdr3_length: 16
clone_size: few
v_call: TRBV19
d_call: NA
cdr3_nt: TGTGCCAGTAGTATTCTGACCTCACCCCCTATTTCACCCCTCCACTTT
cdr3_aa: CASSILTSPPISPLHF

j_call: TRBJ1-5
cdr3_length: 16
clone_size: few
v_call: TRBV11-3
d_call: NA
cdr3_nt: TGTGCCAGCAGCTTAGTTGGCCGACGGGGGAATCAGCCCCAGCATTTT
cdr3_aa: CASSLVGRRGNQPQHF

j_call: TRBJ1-2
cdr3_length: 14
clone_size: NA
v_call: TRBV18
d_call: NA
cdr3_nt: TGTGCCAGCTCACCGGTGGGCAGGCACCAAGGCTACACCTTC
cdr3_aa: CASSPVGRHQGYTF

j_call: TRBJ1-1
cdr3_length: 15
clone_size: NA
v_call: TRBV5-1
d_call: NA
cdr3_nt: TGCGCCAGCAGCTTGACCCAGGGGCGGTGGACTGAAGCTTTCTTT
cdr3_aa: CASSLTQGRWTEAFF

j_call: TRBJ2-5
cdr3_length: 13
clone_size: medium-sized
v_call: TRBV6-8
d_call: NA
cdr3_nt: TGTGCCAGCAGACCCCCAGTCCAAGAGACCCAGTACTTC
cdr3_aa: CASRPPVQETQYF

j_call: TRBJ2-3
cdr3_length: 14
clone_size: NA
v_call: TRBV7-2
d_call: NA
cdr3_nt: TGTGCCAGCAGCCCTTCAAGGTCGGTAGATACGCAGTATTTT
cdr3_aa: CASSPSRSVDTQYF

j_call: TRBJ1-2
cdr3_length: 16
clone_size: NA
v_call: TRBV9
d_call: NA
cdr3_nt: TGTGCCAGCAGCGTAGACGGTGGGGCACAAACCTATGGCTACACCTTC
cdr3_aa: CASSVDGGAQTYGYTF

j_call: TRBJ2-5
cdr3_length: 13
clone_size: large
v_call: TRBV6-8
d_call: NA
cdr3_nt: TGTGCCAGCAGTGAGCAGGGAGGAGAGACCCAGTACTTC
cdr3_aa: CASSEQGGETQYF

j_call: TRBJ2-5
cdr3_length: 13
clone_size: few
v_call: TRBV6-8
d_call: TRBD1
cdr3_nt: TGTGCCAGCAGCTACAGGGGCCGAGAGACCCAGTACTTC
cdr3_aa: CASSYRGRETQYF

j_call: TRBJ1-1
cdr3_length: 16
clone_size: NA
v_call: TRBV9
d_call: TRBD1
cdr3_nt: TGTGCCAGCAGCGCGCTAGGGGGCGCGGGGAACACTGAAGCTTTCTTT
cdr3_aa: CASSALGGAGNTEAFF

j_call: TRBJ2-3
cdr3_length: 14
clone_size: NA
v_call: TRBV19
d_call: NA
cdr3_nt: TGTGCCAGTAGTATCCTGATGGGCACAGATACGCAGTATTTT
cdr3_aa: CASSILMGTDTQYF

j_call: TRBJ1-5
cdr3_length: 14
clone_size: few
v_call: TRBV11-3
d_call: NA
cdr3_nt: TGTGCCAGCAGCTTCCACGGATTCAATCAGCCCCAGCATTTT
cdr3_aa: CASSFHGFNQPQHF

j_call: TRBJ1-5
cdr3_length: 15
clone_size: medium-sized
v_call: TRBV11-3
d_call: NA
cdr3_nt: TGTGCCAGCAGCTTGCAGGGATATAGCAATCAGCCCCAGCATTTT
cdr3_aa: CASSLQGYSNQPQHF

j_call: TRBJ2-2
cdr3_length: 15
clone_size: few
v_call: TRBV6-8
d_call: NA
cdr3_nt: TGTGCCAGCACCCCTACTAGGTTTGACACCGGGGAGCTGTTTTTT
cdr3_aa: CASTPTRFDTGELFF

j_call: TRBJ2-1
cdr3_length: 16
clone_size: medium-sized
v_call: TRBV11-3
d_call: TRBD2
cdr3_nt: TGTGCCAGCAGCCCGATTGTGGGCGGGAGGGAGGATGAGCAGTTCTTC
cdr3_aa: CASSPIVGGREDEQFF

j_call: TRBJ2-1
cdr3_length: 15
clone_size: once
v_call: TRBV29-1
d_call: TRBD2
cdr3_nt: TGCAGCGTTGAAGATATCGGACTAGCGTACGATGAGCAGTTCTTC
cdr3_aa: CSVEDIGLAYDEQFF

j_call: TRBJ1-1
cdr3_length: 11
clone_size: few
v_call: TRBV6-7
d_call: NA
cdr3_nt: TGTGCCACTCTGGGGTTCACTGAAGCTTTCTTT
cdr3_aa: CATLGFTEAFF

j_call: TRBJ1-3
cdr3_length: 14
clone_size: NA
v_call: TRBV6-8
d_call: NA
cdr3_nt: TGTGCCAGCGGGGCTTTTGGACTCGGAAACACCATATATTTT
cdr3_aa: CASGAFGLGNTIYF

j_call: TRBJ1-5
cdr3_length: 15
clone_size: NA
v_call: TRBV18
d_call: TRBD1
cdr3_nt: TGTGCCAGCTCACTGACAGGGGGCGGCAATCAGCCCCAGCATTTT
cdr3_aa: CASSLTGGGNQPQHF

j_call: TRBJ1-1
cdr3_length: 15
clone_size: NA
v_call: TRBV28
d_call: NA
cdr3_nt: TGTGCCAGCAGTACTCACAGGGACATGAACACTGAAGCTTTCTTT
cdr3_aa: CASSTHRDMNTEAFF

j_call: TRBJ2-1
cdr3_length: 17
clone_size: medium-sized
v_call: TRBV11-3
d_call: TRBD2
cdr3_nt: TGTGCCAGCAGCTTGGTCAGCAGGCGGGACTATAACAATGAGCAGTTCTTC
cdr3_aa: CASSLVSRRDYNNEQFF

j_call: TRBJ1-1
cdr3_length: 13
clone_size: few
v_call: TRBV6-8
d_call: NA
cdr3_nt: TGTGCCAGCAGTCTAGAAAAACTGGCTGAAGCTTTCTTT
cdr3_aa: CASSLEKLAEAFF

j_call: TRBJ2-4
cdr3_length: 12
clone_size: few
v_call: TRBV19
d_call: NA
cdr3_nt: TGTGCCAGTAGGGACATAAAAAGCATTCAGTACTTC
cdr3_aa: CASRDIKSIQYF

j_call: TRBJ2-3
cdr3_length: 17
clone_size: medium-sized
v_call: TRBV11-3
d_call: TRBD2
cdr3_nt: TGTGCCAGCACCTGGGCGAAAGCGGGAGGGCCTCGGGATACGCAGTATTTT
cdr3_aa: CASTWAKAGGPRDTQYF

j_call: TRBJ1-5
cdr3_length: 15
clone_size: NA
v_call: TRBV19
d_call: TRBD1
cdr3_nt: TGTGCCAGCAAGGGGACAGCCTATAGCAATCAGCCCCAGCATTTT
cdr3_aa: CASKGTAYSNQPQHF

j_call: TRBJ1-2
cdr3_length: 13
clone_size: NA
v_call: TRBV10-2
d_call: NA
cdr3_nt: TGCGCCAGCAGTGGGCAGGGGATCTATGGCTACACCTTC
cdr3_aa: CASSGQGIYGYTF

j_call: TRBJ1-1
cdr3_length: 14
clone_size: NA
v_call: TRBV29-1
d_call: NA
cdr3_nt: TGCAGCGTTGAGATGGGGGGTTTAGAGGCTGAAGCTTTCTTT
cdr3_aa: CSVEMGGLEAEAFF

j_call: TRBJ2-5
cdr3_length: 15
clone_size: once
v_call: TRBV15
d_call: NA
cdr3_nt: TGTGCCACCAGCAGAGTTGGCGGCCCAGTGTCGGCCCAGTACTTC
cdr3_aa: CATSRVGGPVSAQYF

j_call: TRBJ2-5
cdr3_length: 14
clone_size: NA
v_call: TRBV7-6
d_call: TRBD2
cdr3_nt: TGTGCCAGCAGCTTAACGTGGGGGGGTGAGACCCAGTACTTC
cdr3_aa: CASSLTWGGETQYF

j_call: TRBJ2-1
cdr3_length: 15
clone_size: NA
v_call: TRBV6-8
d_call: TRBD1
cdr3_nt: TGTGCCAGCAGTGACCAGGGACAGGGGTTTGGTGAGCAGTTCTTC
cdr3_aa: CASSDQGQGFGEQFF

j_call: TRBJ1-2
cdr3_length: 14
clone_size: medium-sized
v_call: TRBV11-3
d_call: TRBD1
cdr3_nt: TGTGCCAGCAGCTTGGACAGGGTCCTCTATGGCTACACCTTC
cdr3_aa: CASSLDRVLYGYTF

j_call: TRBJ1-2
cdr3_length: 15
clone_size: NA
v_call: TRBV14
d_call: NA
cdr3_nt: TGTGCCAGCAGCCAAGTGGGCCTCTCTAACTATGGCTACACCTTC
cdr3_aa: CASSQVGLSNYGYTF

j_call: TRBJ1-1
cdr3_length: 16
clone_size: medium-sized
v_call: TRBV11-3
d_call: TRBD1
cdr3_nt: TGTGCCAGCAGCTTAACCGGGACAGGGGATGGCACTGAAGCTTTCTTT
cdr3_aa: CASSLTGTGDGTEAFF

j_call: TRBJ1-2
cdr3_length: 14
clone_size: NA
v_call: TRBV19
d_call: NA
cdr3_nt: TGTGCCAGTAGTATAGAAGTTCCCTTCTATGGCTACACCTTC
cdr3_aa: CASSIEVPFYGYTF

j_call: TRBJ1-3
cdr3_length: 13
clone_size: medium-sized
v_call: TRBV28
d_call: NA
cdr3_nt: TGTGCCAGCAGTTTAGGGGGCCCCACTACCATATATTTT
cdr3_aa: CASSLGGPTTIYF